Listed below are T cell receptor beta chains from one sample, sequenced in a study of blood T cell repertoires in COVID-19. Using immunoSEQ multiplex PCR, the repertoire was profiled, and TCRdb retains in-frame clones only, with some absent. The table lists more than 200,000 clones, about 85% of them singletons. The specimen sequenced was PBMCs or T cells enriched from blood (not recorded which). These receptors were collected from a woman aged 25-40 years with acute COVID-19. CDR3s include the opening cysteine and the closing phenylalanine or tryptophan. D genes are given only for firm matches. Expanded clones are given a class, and other clones once, few, many or no size at all.

d_call,clone_size,j_call,v_call,cdr3_nt,cdr3_aa
TRBD2,once,TRBJ2-3,TRBV2,TGTGCCAGCAGTGCCGGGGGGTTAGATACGCAGTATTTT,CASSAGGLDTQYF
.,.,TRBJ2-3,TRBV3-1/TRBV3-2,TGTGCCAGCAGCCAGGGGCGGAGCACAGATACGCAGTATTTT,CASSQGRSTDTQYF
TRBD1,.,TRBJ1-5,TRBV6-5,TGTGCCAGCAATCCAGGGGGCTTCAATCAGCCCCAGCATTTT,CASNPGGFNQPQHF
.,.,TRBJ1-4,TRBV5-8,TGTGCCAGCAGCCGGAGGAGTTCGGAGACTTATGAAAAACTGTTTTTT,CASSRRSSETYEKLFF
.,.,TRBJ2-3,TRBV11-2,TGTGCCAGCAGCTTAGGAGGCGGTAGCACAGATACGCAGTATTTT,CASSLGGGSTDTQYF
.,.,TRBJ2-2,TRBV30,TGTGCCTGGAGTGTAAGGCGGACGAACACCGGGGAGCTGTTTTTT,CAWSVRRTNTGELFF
TRBD1,.,TRBJ2-2,TRBV5-1,TGCGCCAGCAAAATAGGGACAGGGAACACCGGGGAGCTGTTTTTT,CASKIGTGNTGELFF
TRBD1,.,TRBJ2-3,TRBV7-2,TGTGCCAGCAGCTCCAAGGGGACAGGGCCAGATACGCAGTATTTT,CASSSKGTGPDTQYF
.,.,TRBJ1-5,TRBV2,TGTGCCAGCGCGGATACTAGCAATCAGCCCCAGCATTTT,CASADTSNQPQHF
.,.,TRBJ2-5,TRBV4-1,TGCGCCAGCAGCCAAGATATTCCACAGGGGAGGGAGACCCAGTACTTC,CASSQDIPQGRETQYF
.,.,TRBJ2-7,TRBV4-1,TGCGCCAGCAGCCTGAATCAGGCGTCATACGAGCAGTACTTC,CASSLNQASYEQYF
.,.,TRBJ2-7,TRBV7-2,TGTGCCAGCAGCTTTTCAAGCACCTACGAGCAGTACTTC,CASSFSSTYEQYF
.,few,TRBJ1-1,TRBV19,TGTGCCAGTAGTGCTTTACAGGGACGCACTGAAGCTTTCTTT,CASSALQGRTEAFF
.,.,TRBJ2-5,TRBV12-5,TGTGCTAGTGGCACGGGACTCCTAAGGGCGACCCAGTACTTC,CASGTGLLRATQYF
TRBD1,once,TRBJ1-4,TRBV12-3/TRBV12-4,TGTGCCAGCAGACAGGACAGGGGCTCACTGTTTTTT,CASRQDRGSLFF
.,.,TRBJ1-2,TRBV11-1,TGTGCCAGCAGTCAAACTCCAGGGCGCGGCTACACCTTC,CASSQTPGRGYTF
.,.,TRBJ2-2,TRBV19,TGTTCTGCAGGGCGAAGGGACACCGGGGAGCTGTTTTTT,CSAGRRDTGELFF
TRBD1,.,TRBJ2-5,TRBV5-5,TGTGCCAGCAGCTCGACAGGGATAGAGACCCAGTACTTC,CASSSTGIETQYF
TRBD1,.,TRBJ1-6,TRBV2,TGTGCCAGCAGGGGACAGGGGGGTTCACCCCTCCACTTT,CASRGQGGSPLHF
.,once,TRBJ2-3,TRBV9,TGTGCCAGCAGCCAAGGGGGGGGGCAGGGTCTGACAGATACGCAGTATTTT,CASSQGGGQGLTDTQYF
.,.,TRBJ1-2,TRBV5-1,TGCGCCAGCAGCCAGGGAGGGCAGGTCGGAGGCTACACCTTC,CASSQGGQVGGYTF
TRBD1,.,TRBJ1-3,TRBV11-2,TGTGCCAGCAGCTCCGGGACAGGGGCGGGAAACACCATATATTTT,CASSSGTGAGNTIYF
.,.,TRBJ1-1,TRBV12-3/TRBV12-4,TGTGCCAGCACCACAGGAGAGAACACTGAAGCTTTCTTT,CASTTGENTEAFF
.,.,TRBJ1-3,TRBV4-2,TGTGCCAGCGAAAAAAGGGGAAGCTCTGGAAACACCATATATTTT,CASEKRGSSGNTIYF
.,.,TRBJ2-2,TRBV9,TGTGCCAGCAGTCGTTTCGGGGAGCTGTTTTTT,CASSRFGELFF
.,once,TRBJ1-1,TRBV5-4,TGTGCCAGCAGCCCTGGGCGGGGTATTGGCACTGAAGCTTTCTTT,CASSPGRGIGTEAFF
.,.,TRBJ1-2,TRBV28,TGTGCCAGCACCGTATCATCGAGCTCCTATGGCTACACCTTC,CASTVSSSSYGYTF
TRBD1,.,TRBJ2-2,TRBV28,TGTGCCAGCAGGGGACAGACCCACACCGGGGAGCTGTTTTTT,CASRGQTHTGELFF
.,.,TRBJ2-1,TRBV7-9,TGTGCCAGCAGCTTAGGCGCCGTTGAGCAGTTCTTC,CASSLGAVEQFF
.,.,TRBJ2-2,TRBV24-1,TGTGCCACCAGTGATTGGGGCAGGGGCTCCCCCGGGGAGCTGTTTTTT,CATSDWGRGSPGELFF